The source of this T cell receptor beta chain is a study of blood T cell repertoires in COVID-19. This CDR3 region has 13 residues. The V gene end was trimmed by 10 bases and the J gene end by 6 bases; junction bases not matched to a gene: 11. Germline V gene data show CDR1 as MNHEY and CDR2 as SVGAGI. Generated by immunoSEQ multiplex PCR, the TCRdb table keeps only in-frame clones and is missing some. Among about 480,000 clones listed, 89% were seen once. The sequencing input was peripheral blood. This chain joins TRBV6-5 and TRBJ2-7, with 8 positions matching TRBD2. The receptor's source is a man younger than 35 with COVID-19, enrolled during active disease. The CDR3 nucleotides read TGTGCCAATTCAGCGGGAGTAAGGTCCGAGCAGTACTTC. It yields the protein CANSAGVRSEQYF.